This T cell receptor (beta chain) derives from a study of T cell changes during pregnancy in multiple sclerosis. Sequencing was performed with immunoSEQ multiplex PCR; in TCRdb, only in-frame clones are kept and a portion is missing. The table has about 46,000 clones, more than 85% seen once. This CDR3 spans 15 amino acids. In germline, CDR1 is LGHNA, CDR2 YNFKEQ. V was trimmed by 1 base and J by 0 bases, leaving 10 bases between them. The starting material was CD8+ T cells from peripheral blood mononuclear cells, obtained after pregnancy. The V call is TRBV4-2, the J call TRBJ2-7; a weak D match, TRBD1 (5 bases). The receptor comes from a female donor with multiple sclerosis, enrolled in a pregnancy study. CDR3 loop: CASSQVQGSSYEQYF. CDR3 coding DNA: TGTGCCAGCAGCCAAGTGCAGGGAAGCTCCTACGAGCAGTACTTC.